The 23 T cell receptor beta chains below were found in one sample sequenced in a study of cytomegalovirus exposure and HLA in healthy donors. The study ran its PCR with 60 Vbeta and 13 Jbeta primers. Clones were read by immunoSEQ multiplex PCR, and TCRdb kept only the in-frame ones, dropping some. The sample contains fewer than 150,000 clones, about 85% of which appear only once. Source material: PBMCs. The origin of the receptors is a woman in her 30s in good health and CMV-seropositive.

The gene calls are TRBV28 and TRBJ1-1, with a possible D match to TRBD1 (5 bases). The V end lost 3 bases, the J end lost 5 bases, and 10 bases lay between the germline ends. CDR1 is MDHEN, CDR2 SYDVKM, per germline. The CDR3 consists of 13 residues. In DNA, the CDR3 is TGTGCCAGCAGTTTTGGGGGGTGGACTGAAGCTTTCTTT. Its translation: CASSFGGWTEAFF.

This clone was seen once. The chain combines TRBV4-1 with TRBJ1-2; 12 nucleotides line up with TRBD1. The CDR3 loop spans 16 amino acids. The V segment lost 0 bases and the J segment 6 bases; nucleotides outside the gene matches: 5. The germline gives CDR1 MGHRA, CDR2 YSYEKL. CDR3 protein: CASSQERGQGANGYTF. The CDR3 DNA sequence: TGCGCCAGCAGCCAAGAAAGGGGACAGGGGGCAAATGGCTACACCTTC.

A note on this clone: The junction departs from germline at one end; a sequencing error may be responsible. The V call is TRBV7-9, the J call TRBJ2-7; tentatively, D is TRBD2 (5 bases). CDR3 length equals 14 residues. CDR1 SEHNR and CDR2 FQNEAQ come from the germline V gene (reference sequence). The DNA of the CDR3 is TGTTCCAGCAGCTCATCGGGATTCTCCTACGAGCAGTACTTC. Translating it yields CSSSSSGFSYEQYF.

This clone was observed a single time. This chain connects TRBV2 to TRBJ2-3; 14 bases map to TRBD2. The CDR3 consists of 16 residues. The J segment lost 1 base and the V segment lost 4 bases, leaving 1 base of the junction unmatched. Germline CDR1 is SNHLY and CDR2 is FYNNEI. The CDR3: CASSVGLAGGTDTQYF. In DNA, the CDR3 is TGTGCCAGCAGTGTGGGACTAGCGGGGGGCACAGATACGCAGTATTTT.

This clone appeared once. This chain joins TRBV28 and TRBJ2-3; a weak D match, TRBD1 (6 bases). There are 15 residues in the CDR3. The V end lost 3 bases, the J end lost 0 bases, and 10 bases lay between the germline ends. Germline loops: CDR1 MDHEN, CDR2 SYDVKM. The CDR3 sequence is CASSFGTRSTDTQYF. In nucleotides, the CDR3 is TGTGCCAGCAGTTTCGGGACACGGAGCACAGATACGCAGTATTTT.

This sequence joins TRBV28 and TRBJ2-7, with TRBD2 matching 16 bases. The germline CDR1 and CDR2 sequences are MDHEN and SYDVKM. J lost 4 bases, V lost 3 bases, and 15 bases had no gene match. This CDR3 has 20 amino acids. The CDR3 loop is CASSFTGLAGGQGGGYEQYF. The CDR3, as DNA: TGTGCCAGCAGTTTTACGGGACTAGCGGGAGGGCAGGGTGGGGGATACGAGCAGTACTTC.

The chain couples TRBV7-6 to TRBJ1-2; D is undetermined. The CDR3 length is 13 residues. Trimming shortened V by 1 base and J by 4 bases, and 7 bases separated the two germline ends. Germline CDR1 and CDR2: SGHVS and FNYEAQ. CDR3 protein: CASSLGLVYGYTF. The CDR3 DNA follows: TGTGCCAGCAGCTTAGGCCTAGTCTATGGCTACACCTTC. Drawing the rest from reference TRBV7-6 and TRBJ1-2, the complete variable domain is GAGVSQSPRYKVTKRGQDVALRCDPISGHVSLYWYRQALGQGPEFLTYFNYEAQQDKSGLPNDRFSAERPEGSISTLTIQRTEQRDSAMYRCASSLGLVYGYTFGSGTRLTVV.

This sequence joins TRBV19 and TRBJ1-1, with 10 bases fitting TRBD1. V lost 7 bases to trimming and J lost 0 bases; unmatched junction nucleotides: 11. The CDR3 is 17 amino acids. Germline-derived CDR1 and CDR2 are LNHDA and SQIVND (reference sequence). In nucleotides, the CDR3 is TGTGCCAGTATCGGGGACAGGGGTCCCCTTTTGAACACTGAAGCTTTCTTT. The encoded protein is CASIGDRGPLLNTEAFF.

The gene calls are TRBV25-1 and TRBJ2-1; 7 nucleotides match TRBD1. Germline V lookup: CDR1 MGHDK, CDR2 SYGVNS. There are 13 residues in the CDR3. V dropped 0 bases and J dropped 15; count of bases not matched to a gene: 8. CDR3 region: CASSEYRGQPPFF. In DNA form, the CDR3 reads TGTGCCAGCAGTGAATATAGGGGACAGCCCCCGTTCTTC.

The chain is built from TRBV5-1 and TRBJ2-1; maybe TRBD2 (5 bases). V was pared by 1 base and J by 10 bases, with 15 bases between. The CDR3 sequence is 14 residues long. In germline, CDR1 is SGHRS, CDR2 YFSETQ. DNA of the CDR3: TGCGCCAGCAGCTTGTCCCTCGGGGTCATCGAGCAGTTCTTC. Protein sequence: CASSLSLGVIEQFF.

The V call is TRBV28, the J call TRBJ1-4; perhaps TRBD1 as D (5 bases). CDR1 is MDHEN and CDR2 is SYDVKM in the germline V gene. This CDR3 contains 15 residues. Trimming pared 2 bases from V and 5 bases from J, leaving 12 bases between. Written as DNA, the CDR3 is TGTGCCAGCAGTTTAAGGGCGGCAGGGAATGAAAAACTGTTTTTT. It yields the protein CASSLRAAGNEKLFF.

The rearrangement uses TRBV7-3 and TRBJ2-2; TRBD1 matches 9 bases. Germline V CDR1 and CDR2: SGHTA, FQGTGA. There are 18 residues in the CDR3. The trim removed 3 bases at V and 3 bases at J, leaving 11 bases unmatched. CDR3 nucleotide sequence: TGTGCCAGCAGCTTCGACCCACCGGGACAGGGTGACACCGGGGAGCTGTTTTTT. Translated: CASSFDPPGQGDTGELFF.

The V gene is TRBV5-6, the J gene TRBJ2-7; 7 bases map to TRBD1. The CDR3 loop spans 15 amino acids. The V gene's germline CDR1 is SGHDT and CDR2 YYEEEE. V lost 6 bases and J lost 0; bases outside the gene matches: 9. The CDR3 DNA is TGTGCCAGCATCCTCCAGGGGGAGTACTCCTACGAGCAGTACTTC. Amino acid sequence: CASILQGEYSYEQYF. Together with reference TRBV5-6 and TRBJ2-7, the CDR3 gives the full variable domain: DAGVTQSPTHLIKTRGQQVTLRCSPKSGHDTVSWYQQALGQGPQFIFQYYEEEERQRGNFPDRFSGHQFPNYSSELNVNALLLGDSALYLCASILQGEYSYEQYFGPGTRLTVT.

The gene calls are TRBV28 and TRBJ1-1; tentatively, D is TRBD1 (5 bases). Germline V CDR1 and CDR2: MDHEN, SYDVKM. The length of the CDR3 is 17 residues. Trimming took off 5 bases at V and 6 bases at J, with 25 bases between the two ends. The CDR3 nucleotides read TGTGCCAGCAGTACCCCACTATCCGGGACGGGGGTCGCTGAAGCTTTCTTT. Protein: CASSTPLSGTGVAEAFF.

This chain joins TRBV5-4 and TRBJ1-2; TRBD1 is a possible D gene (6 bases). The CDR3 spans 12 residues. Per the germline V gene, CDR1 is SGHNT and CDR2 is YYREEE (reference sequence). V was clipped by 4 bases and J by 4 bases, with 8 bases between them. CDR3 loop: CASSPDSYGYTF. CDR3 in DNA: TGTGCCAGCAGCCCGGACAGCTATGGCTACACCTTC.

The chain employs TRBV10-3 and TRBJ2-7, with a tentative D call TRBD1 (6 bases). CDR3 length: 15 amino acids. The V gene lost 2 bases and the J gene lost 3 bases, with 14 bases spanning the gap. Germline-derived CDR1 and CDR2 are ENHRY and SYGVKD. Here the CDR3 DNA reads TGTGCCATCAGTGAGGCCGGACAGAACTACTACGAGCAGTACTTC. It translates to CAISEAGQNYYEQYF.

The J gene is TRBJ2-3, the V gene TRBV5-1; 11 bases agree with TRBD2. The CDR3 covers 15 residues. The junction had 3 bases not matched to a gene; V was cut back by 4 bases and J by 2 bases. CDR1 SGHRS and CDR2 YFSETQ come from the germline V gene. The CDR3 DNA follows: TGCGCCAGCAGCCTACTAGCGGGAGTCACAGATACGCAGTATTTT. Amino acids: CASSLLAGVTDTQYF.

V and J are TRBV9 and TRBJ2-3, with 8 bases matching TRBD2. The germline CDR1 and CDR2 sequences are SGDLS and YYNGEE. This CDR3 contains 16 residues. The trim removed 3 bases at V and 1 base at J, leaving 7 bases unmatched. This CDR3 reads CASSALTSARTDTQYF. CDR3 in DNA: TGTGCCAGCAGCGCTTTGACTAGCGCTCGCACAGATACGCAGTATTTT.

In this sample, this clone turned up once. The chain has TRBV28 and TRBJ2-1, with a possible D match to TRBD2 (5 bases). CDR3 length equals 13 residues. Trimming removed 6 bases from V and 6 bases from J, with 12 bases in between. CDR1 MDHEN and CDR2 SYDVKM come from the germline V gene. CDR3 in amino acids: CASRGSEGNEQFF. The CDR3 nucleotides are TGTGCCAGCAGGGGTTCCGAGGGCAATGAGCAGTTCTTC.

The gene calls are TRBV7-8 and TRBJ1-3; D remains unclear. The germline gives CDR1 SGHVS, CDR2 FQNEAQ. The CDR3 totals 13 residues. V shed 8 bases and J shed 7 bases, with 15 bases lying between them. As DNA, the CDR3 is TGTGCCAGCTCGACGGGGAGCAGGAACACCATATATTTT. This sequence encodes CASSTGSRNTIYF.

The chain uses TRBV5-5 and TRBJ2-5, with a tentative D call TRBD1 (6 bases). CDR1 and CDR2 from the germline V gene are SGHKS and YYEKEE (reference sequence). There are 15 residues in the CDR3. V lost 2 bases to trimming and J lost 4 bases, with 15 bases between them. This CDR3 reads CASSFVQGRAETQYF. As DNA, the CDR3 is TGTGCCAGCAGCTTCGTACAGGGAAGGGCAGAGACCCAGTACTTC.

This chain uses TRBV5-6 with TRBJ2-7; 7 bases fit TRBD1. J lost 7 bases, V lost 5 bases, and 15 bases had no gene match. The CDR3 contains 15 residues. Germline V gene lookup returns CDR1 SGHDT and CDR2 YYEEEE. The CDR3 region has the DNA TGTGCCAGCAGACCGGGGACAGCCGTAAGGGGGGAGCAGTACTTC. This sequence encodes CASRPGTAVRGEQYF.

The chain uses TRBV5-4 and TRBJ2-1, with D possibly being TRBD2 (6 bases). The V gene's germline CDR1 is SGHNT and CDR2 YYREEE (reference sequence). The germline V and J ends were trimmed by 4 bases and 5 bases, with 19 bases remaining between them. The CDR3 has 16 residues. The CDR3 DNA reads as TGTGCCAGCAGCCCGCGTGATAGCGGAATTCACAATGAGCAGTTCTTC. Encoded protein: CASSPRDSGIHNEQFF.